These T cell receptor beta chains were read from a single sample in a study of T cells in localized non-small cell lung cancer. The method was immunoSEQ multiplex PCR; TCRdb's version includes in-frame clones alone and lacks a portion of them. The table lists 13,000 or so clones, over 65% of them singletons. Specimen: peripheral blood, collected before any cancer treatment. These receptors came from a male donor older than 55 with stage I squamous cell lung carcinoma. The CDR3 runs from the conserved cysteine through the conserved F or W. Fields, in order: CDR3 length, clone size, J gene, D gene, V gene, CDR3 protein, CDR3 DNA. The D gene is left open where the match is weak. Clone size is stated in some rows and not others, as once, few, many or a class when expanded.

CDR3 length: 14
clone size: -
J gene: TRBJ2-7
D gene: -
V gene: TRBV14
CDR3 protein: CASSQSAGLRFRHF
CDR3 DNA: TGTGCCAGCAGCCAATCCGCGGGCCTGAGGTTTCGGCACTTC

CDR3 length: 12
clone size: once
J gene: TRBJ2-3
D gene: -
V gene: TRBV9
CDR3 protein: CASSGEGDTQYF
CDR3 DNA: TGTGCCAGCAGCGGAGAAGGGGATACGCAGTATTTT

CDR3 length: 13
clone size: -
J gene: TRBJ2-5
D gene: -
V gene: TRBV5-1
CDR3 protein: CASLGGAEETQYF
CDR3 DNA: TGCGCCAGCCTGGGGGGTGCCGAAGAGACCCAGTACTTC

CDR3 length: 12
clone size: -
J gene: TRBJ1-1
D gene: -
V gene: TRBV30
CDR3 protein: CAWSFRDTEAFF
CDR3 DNA: TGTGCCTGGAGCTTCCGGGACACTGAAGCTTTCTTT

CDR3 length: 15
clone size: -
J gene: TRBJ2-7
D gene: -
V gene: TRBV7-9
CDR3 protein: CASSDRARRSYEQYF
CDR3 DNA: TGTGCCAGCAGCGATAGGGCTAGACGATCCTACGAGCAGTACTTC

CDR3 length: 14
clone size: few
J gene: TRBJ1-4
D gene: -
V gene: TRBV19
CDR3 protein: CASQDSPTNEKLFF
CDR3 DNA: TGTGCCAGTCAGGACAGTCCAACTAATGAAAAACTGTTTTTT

CDR3 length: 15
clone size: -
J gene: TRBJ2-5
D gene: -
V gene: TRBV6-5
CDR3 protein: CASSYFSTGQETQYF
CDR3 DNA: TGTGCCAGCAGTTACTTTTCCACAGGGCAAGAGACCCAGTACTTC

CDR3 length: 15
clone size: -
J gene: TRBJ1-2
D gene: -
V gene: TRBV2
CDR3 protein: CASSEGVGFRYGYTF
CDR3 DNA: TGTGCCAGCAGTGAAGGAGTTGGGTTTCGCTATGGCTACACCTTC

CDR3 length: 12
clone size: -
J gene: TRBJ2-3
D gene: -
V gene: TRBV28
CDR3 protein: CASWAGTDTQYF
CDR3 DNA: TGTGCCAGCTGGGCAGGGACAGATACGCAGTATTTT

CDR3 length: 19
clone size: -
J gene: TRBJ1-5
D gene: -
V gene: TRBV6-4
CDR3 protein: CASSLGTRRNEGKSQPQHF
CDR3 DNA: TGTGCCAGCAGTCTAGGAACCCGCCGTAACGAGGGGAAGAGTCAGCCCCAGCATTTT

CDR3 length: 11
clone size: -
J gene: TRBJ1-1
D gene: -
V gene: TRBV5-1
CDR3 protein: CASRQETEAFF
CDR3 DNA: TGCGCCAGCAGACAGGAAACTGAAGCTTTCTTT

CDR3 length: 14
clone size: -
J gene: TRBJ2-5
D gene: -
V gene: TRBV10-2
CDR3 protein: CASSVGRALETQYF
CDR3 DNA: TGCGCCAGCAGTGTAGGACGGGCGTTGGAGACCCAGTACTTC

CDR3 length: 13
clone size: few
J gene: TRBJ1-1
D gene: -
V gene: TRBV28
CDR3 protein: CASSFRVDTEAFF
CDR3 DNA: TGTGCCAGCAGTTTTAGAGTCGACACTGAAGCTTTCTTT

CDR3 length: 15
clone size: -
J gene: TRBJ2-2
D gene: TRBD1
V gene: TRBV28
CDR3 protein: CASSANRGLHGELFF
CDR3 DNA: TGTGCCAGCAGTGCCAACAGGGGGCTTCACGGGGAGCTGTTTTTT

CDR3 length: 14
clone size: -
J gene: TRBJ1-1
D gene: TRBD1
V gene: TRBV7-3
CDR3 protein: CASSQTGGITEAFF
CDR3 DNA: TGTGCCAGCAGCCAGACAGGGGGCATCACTGAAGCTTTCTTT